This T cell receptor (beta chain) was retrieved from a study of CD8 T cells in Susac syndrome. It was with random hexamers that 0.5 to 1 ug RNA was reverse transcribed. By means of immunoSEQ multiplex PCR, TCR beta CDR3 spanning 54 Vbeta and 13 Jbeta underwent amplification. TCRdb itself ran the immunoSEQ multiplex PCR reads through MiXCR, one entry per CDR3 protein. Here the sample spans hundreds of thousands of distinct CDR3 sequences, approximately 89% being singletons. Sequences were obtained from CD8+ T cells from PBMCs. The TCR comes from a human donor with multiple sclerosis.

The CDR3, as DNA: TGTGCCTTGGAACCTGTTACCACCGGGGAGCTGTTTTTT. Protein product: CALEPVTTGELFF. The rearrangement joins TRBV30 to TRBJ2-2, with D hard to call. Germline CDR1 and CDR2: GTSNPN and SVGIG (reference sequence). The CDR3 is made up of 13 amino acids. Trimming removed 7 bases from V and 4 bases from J, with 13 bases in between.